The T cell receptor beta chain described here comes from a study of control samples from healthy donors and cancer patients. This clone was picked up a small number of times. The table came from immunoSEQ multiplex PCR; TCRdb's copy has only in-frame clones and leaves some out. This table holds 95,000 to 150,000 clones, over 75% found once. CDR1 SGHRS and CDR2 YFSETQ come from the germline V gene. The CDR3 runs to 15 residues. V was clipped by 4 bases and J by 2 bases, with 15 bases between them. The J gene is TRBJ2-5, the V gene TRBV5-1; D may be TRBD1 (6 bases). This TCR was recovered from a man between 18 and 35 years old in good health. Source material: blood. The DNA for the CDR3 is TGCGCCAGCAGCCCCCTCGGGCAGGGGCAAGAGACCCAGTACTTC. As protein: CASSPLGQGQETQYF.